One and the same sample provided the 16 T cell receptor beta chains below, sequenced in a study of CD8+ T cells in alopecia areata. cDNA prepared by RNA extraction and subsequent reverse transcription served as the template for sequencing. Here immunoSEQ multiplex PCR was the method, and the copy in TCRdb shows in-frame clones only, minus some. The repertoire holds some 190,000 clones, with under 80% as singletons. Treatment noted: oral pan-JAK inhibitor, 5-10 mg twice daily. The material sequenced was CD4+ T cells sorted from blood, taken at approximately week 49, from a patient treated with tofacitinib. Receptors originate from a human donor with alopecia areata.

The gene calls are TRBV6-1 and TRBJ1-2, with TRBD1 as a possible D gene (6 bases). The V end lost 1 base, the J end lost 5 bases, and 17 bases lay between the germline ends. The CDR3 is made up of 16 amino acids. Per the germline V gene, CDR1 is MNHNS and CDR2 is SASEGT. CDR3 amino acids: CASSEGAWGAGYGYTF. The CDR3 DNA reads TGTGCCAGCAGTGAAGGCGCGTGGGGGGCAGGGTATGGCTACACCTTC.

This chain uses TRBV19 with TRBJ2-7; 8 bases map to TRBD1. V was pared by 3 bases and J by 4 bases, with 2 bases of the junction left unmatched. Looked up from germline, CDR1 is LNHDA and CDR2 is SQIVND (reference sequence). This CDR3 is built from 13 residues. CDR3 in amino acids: CASSIHRGYEQYF. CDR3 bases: TGTGCCAGTAGTATCCACAGGGGGTACGAGCAGTACTTC.

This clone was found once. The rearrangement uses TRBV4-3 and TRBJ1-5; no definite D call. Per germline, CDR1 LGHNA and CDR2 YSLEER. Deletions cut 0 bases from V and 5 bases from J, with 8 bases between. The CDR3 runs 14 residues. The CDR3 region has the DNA TGCGCCAGCAGCCAAGAAGGGAAGGATCAGCCCCAGCATTTT. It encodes CASSQEGKDQPQHF.

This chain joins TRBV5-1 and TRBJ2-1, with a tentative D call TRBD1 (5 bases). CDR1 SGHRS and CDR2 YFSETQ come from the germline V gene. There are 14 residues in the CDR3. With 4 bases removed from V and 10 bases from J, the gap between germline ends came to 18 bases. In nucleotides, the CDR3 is TGCGCCAGCAGCAGGGAAGGGGATGGTGACGAGCAGTTCTTC. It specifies CASSREGDGDEQFF.

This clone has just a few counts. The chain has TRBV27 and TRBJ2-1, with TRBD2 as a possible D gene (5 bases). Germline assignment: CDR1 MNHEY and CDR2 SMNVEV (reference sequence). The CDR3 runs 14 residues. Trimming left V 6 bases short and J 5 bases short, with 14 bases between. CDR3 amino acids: CASRLTTGNNEQFF. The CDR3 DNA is TGTGCCAGCAGACTGACTACCGGTAACAATGAGCAGTTCTTC.

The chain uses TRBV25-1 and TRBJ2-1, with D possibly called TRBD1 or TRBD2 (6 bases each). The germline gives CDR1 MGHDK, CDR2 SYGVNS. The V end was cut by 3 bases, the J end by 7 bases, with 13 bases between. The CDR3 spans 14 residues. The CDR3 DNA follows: TGTGCCAGCAGTGACCGTCCGGGGGCAAATGAGCAGTTCTTC. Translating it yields CASSDRPGANEQFF.

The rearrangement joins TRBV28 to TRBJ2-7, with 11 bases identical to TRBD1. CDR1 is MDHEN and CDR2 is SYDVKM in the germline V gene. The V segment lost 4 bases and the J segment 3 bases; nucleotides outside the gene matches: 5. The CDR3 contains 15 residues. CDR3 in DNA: TGTGCCAGCAGTTCCGGGACAGGGGGTCTCTACGAGCAGTACTTC. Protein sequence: CASSSGTGGLYEQYF. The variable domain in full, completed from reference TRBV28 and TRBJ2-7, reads DVKVTQSSRYLVKRTGEKVFLECVQDMDHENMFWYRQDPGLGLRLIYFSYDVKMKEKGDIPEGYSVSREKKERFSLILESASTNQTSMYLCASSSGTGGLYEQYFGPGTRLTVT.

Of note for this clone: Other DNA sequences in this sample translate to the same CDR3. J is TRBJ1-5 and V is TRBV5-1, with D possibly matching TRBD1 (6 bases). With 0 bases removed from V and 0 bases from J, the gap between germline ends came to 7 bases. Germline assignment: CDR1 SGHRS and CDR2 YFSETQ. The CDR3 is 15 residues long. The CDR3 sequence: CASSLEGDSNQPQHF. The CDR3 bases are TGCGCCAGCAGCTTGGAGGGGGATAGCAATCAGCCCCAGCATTTT. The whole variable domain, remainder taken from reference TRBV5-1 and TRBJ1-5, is KAGVTQTPRYLIKTRGQQVTLSCSPISGHRSVSWYQQTPGQGLQFLFEYFSETQRNKGNFPGRFSGRQFSNSRSEMNVSTLELGDSALYLCASSLEGDSNQPQHFGDGTRLSIL.

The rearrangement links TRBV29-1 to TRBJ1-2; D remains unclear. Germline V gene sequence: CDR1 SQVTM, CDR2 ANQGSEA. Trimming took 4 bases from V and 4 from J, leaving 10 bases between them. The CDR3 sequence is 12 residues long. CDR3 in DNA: TGCAGCGTTGTAAAGGGTTCCTATGGCTACACCTTC. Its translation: CSVVKGSYGYTF.

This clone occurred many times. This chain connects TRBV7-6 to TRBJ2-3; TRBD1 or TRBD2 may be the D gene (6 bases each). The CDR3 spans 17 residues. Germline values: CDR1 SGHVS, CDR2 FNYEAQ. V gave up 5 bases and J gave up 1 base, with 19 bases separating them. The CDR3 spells CASSAMSGGGGTDTQYF. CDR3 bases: TGTGCCAGCAGCGCCATGAGTGGGGGCGGGGGCACAGATACGCAGTATTTT.

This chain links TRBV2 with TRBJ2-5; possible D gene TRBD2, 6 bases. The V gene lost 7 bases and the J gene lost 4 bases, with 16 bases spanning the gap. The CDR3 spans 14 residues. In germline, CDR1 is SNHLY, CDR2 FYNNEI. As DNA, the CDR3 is TGTGCCAGCACCGAGGAGGGAAGGGGAGAGACCCAGTACTTC. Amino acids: CASTEEGRGETQYF. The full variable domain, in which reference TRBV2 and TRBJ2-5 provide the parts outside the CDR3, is EPEVTQTPSHQVTQMGQEVILRCVPISNHLYFYWYRQILGQKVEFLVSFYNNEISEKSEIFDDQFSVERPDGSNFTLKIRSTKLEDSAMYFCASTEEGRGETQYFGPGTRLLVL.

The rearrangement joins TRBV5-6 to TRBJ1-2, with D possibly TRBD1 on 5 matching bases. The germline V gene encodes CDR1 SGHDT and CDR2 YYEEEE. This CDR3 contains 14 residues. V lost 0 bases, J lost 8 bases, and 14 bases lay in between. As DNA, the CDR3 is TGTGCCAGCAGCTTGGTAGGGGCCCAAGGGGGCTACACCTTC. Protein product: CASSLVGAQGGYTF.

CDR3 sequence: CASSPTGLATYEQYF. The DNA for the CDR3 is TGTGCCAGCAGTCCAACGGGACTAGCGACGTACGAGCAGTACTTC. The chain carries TRBV25-1 and TRBJ2-7; 10 bases fit TRBD2. V dropped 5 bases and J dropped 4; count of bases not matched to a gene: 8. The CDR3 is made up of 15 amino acids. Germline values: CDR1 MGHDK, CDR2 SYGVNS.

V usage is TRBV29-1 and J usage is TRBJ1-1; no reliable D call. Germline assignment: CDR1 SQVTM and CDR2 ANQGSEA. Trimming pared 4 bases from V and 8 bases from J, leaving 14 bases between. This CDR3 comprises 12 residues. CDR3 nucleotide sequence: TGCAGCGTTGCGGGCGTAGGTAGAGAAGCTTTCTTT. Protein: CSVAGVGREAFF.

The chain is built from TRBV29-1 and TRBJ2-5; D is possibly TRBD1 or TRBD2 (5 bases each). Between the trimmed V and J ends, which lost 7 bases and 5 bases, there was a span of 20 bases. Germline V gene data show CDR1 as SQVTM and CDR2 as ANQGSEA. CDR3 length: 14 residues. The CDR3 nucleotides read TGCAGCGCACCGGGACCGCCTCCCGGGGAGACCCAGTACTTC. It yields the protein CSAPGPPPGETQYF.

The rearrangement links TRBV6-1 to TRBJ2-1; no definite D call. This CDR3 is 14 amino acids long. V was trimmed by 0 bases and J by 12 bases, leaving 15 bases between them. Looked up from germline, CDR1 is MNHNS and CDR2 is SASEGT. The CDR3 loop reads CASSEAAIMSAQFF. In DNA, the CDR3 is TGTGCCAGCAGTGAAGCAGCTATAATGTCGGCGCAGTTCTTC.